One T cell receptor (beta chain) is described in this entry. Its antigen is not identified. 60 Vbeta and 13 Jbeta primers were used in PCR. Original handling: Roughly 11 million of the roughly 80 million unique TCR beta chains counted in a later analysis were shared. Libraries were prepared by immunoSEQ multiplex PCR; TCRdb keeps only in-frame clonotypes and omits some of them. V, J and clone size were drawn from that table, and D and trimming were deduced from the DNA. The table records some 190,000 clones, approximately 80% of them present only once. The sample comes from a study of cytomegalovirus exposure and HLA in healthy donors. The CDR3 is made up of 18 amino acids. CDR1 is SGHRS, CDR2 YFSETQ, per germline. V was clipped by 4 bases and J by 3 bases; unmatched bases: 8. Whole-study findings and limits: Common viral pathogens were later found to be apparently linked to several of the most significant clusters. Confirmation was obtained in vitro that a few CMV-associated chains are specific for CMV antigens.

The V gene is TRBV5-1, the J gene TRBJ2-3, with 16 bases identical to TRBD2. The source is a girl aged 5-17 years in good health and CMV-seropositive. The sequenced sample was PBMCs. This chain's CDR3 is CASSPPGLAGGQTDTQYF. The CDR3 DNA reads as TGCGCCAGCAGCCCTCCGGGACTAGCGGGAGGGCAAACAGATACGCAGTATTTT.